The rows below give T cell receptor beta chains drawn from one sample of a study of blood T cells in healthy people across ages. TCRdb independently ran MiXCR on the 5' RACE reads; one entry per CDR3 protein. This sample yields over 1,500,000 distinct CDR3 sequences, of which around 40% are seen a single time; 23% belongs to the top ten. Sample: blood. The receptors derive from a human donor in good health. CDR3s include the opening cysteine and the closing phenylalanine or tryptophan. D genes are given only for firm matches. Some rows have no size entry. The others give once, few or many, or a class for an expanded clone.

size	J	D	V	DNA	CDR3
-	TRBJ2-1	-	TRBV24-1	TGTGCCACCAGTGGAGGGAAACGCTCCTACAATGAGCAGTTCTTC	CATSGGKRSYNEQFF
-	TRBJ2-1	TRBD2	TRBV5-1	TGCGCCGGCAGCTTTACCAGCGGGGGGGCCCTAAATGAGCAGTTCTTC	CAGSFTSGGALNEQFF
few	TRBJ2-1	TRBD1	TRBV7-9	TGTGCCAGCAGCCCAAGCCCCGGACAGGGTCGCCGAAATGAGCAGTTCTTC	CASSPSPGQGRRNEQFF
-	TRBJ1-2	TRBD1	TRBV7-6	TGTGCCAGCAGCATCACAGGGGTGGAAGGCTACACCTTC	CASSITGVEGYTF
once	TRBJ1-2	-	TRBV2	TGTGCCAGCAGTGAAGTTTCTATGAACTATGGCTACACCTTC	CASSEVSMNYGYTF
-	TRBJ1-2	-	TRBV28	TGTGCCAGCAGTTGGGCAGGAGCGGACTATGGCTACACCTTC	CASSWAGADYGYTF
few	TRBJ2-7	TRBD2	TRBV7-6	TGTGCCAGCAGCTTAGGCCCTAGCGGGGCCCCTTACGAGCAGTACTTC	CASSLGPSGAPYEQYF
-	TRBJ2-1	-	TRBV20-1	TGCAGTGCTAGAGCCGAGGCTAGCTCCTACAATGAGCAGTTCTTC	CSARAEASSYNEQFF
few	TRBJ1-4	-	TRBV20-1	TGCAGTGCTAGCCGGGACTCTAATGAAAAACTGTTTTTT	CSASRDSNEKLFF
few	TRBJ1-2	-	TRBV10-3	TGTGCCATCAGTGAGTCCGGAAACTCGAACTATGGCTACACCTTC	CAISESGNSNYGYTF
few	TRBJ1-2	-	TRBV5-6	TGTGCCAGCAGCTTGGCCCAGGACGGCTATGGCTACACCTTC	CASSLAQDGYGYTF
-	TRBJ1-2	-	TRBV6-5	TGTGCCAGCCAAGGGCTAGGCGCTAACTATGGCTACACCTTC	CASQGLGANYGYTF
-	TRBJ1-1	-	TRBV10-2	TGCGCCAGCATGGAGCCCGGGTGGGCTCGTATGAACACTGAAGCTTTCTTT	CASMEPGWARMNTEAFF
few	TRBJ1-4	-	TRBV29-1	TGCAGCGTGCTAACTAATGAAAAACTGTTTTTT	CSVLTNEKLFF
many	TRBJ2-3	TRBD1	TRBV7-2	TGTGCCAGCAGCTCTCCAGGGGGAGGCACAGATACGCAGTATTTT	CASSSPGGGTDTQYF
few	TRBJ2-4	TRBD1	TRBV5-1	TGCGCCAGCAGCTTGGGGACAGGGTCAAACATTCAGTACTTC	CASSLGTGSNIQYF
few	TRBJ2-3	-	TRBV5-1	TGCGCCAGCACGGGCAGTAGCACAGATACGCAGTATTTT	CASTGSSTDTQYF
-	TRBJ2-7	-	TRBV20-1	TGCAGTGCTATTAACCCAGGGGTCTCCTACGAGCAGTACTTC	CSAINPGVSYEQYF
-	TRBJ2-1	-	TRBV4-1	TGCGCCAGCAGCCAATCGGCGGAGGGATCGTACAATGAGCAGTTCTTC	CASSQSAEGSYNEQFF
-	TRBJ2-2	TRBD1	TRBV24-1	TGTGCCACCAGTGATTTGATGGGGACAGGGGGCGCGTTCGGGGAGCTGTTTTTT	CATSDLMGTGGAFGELFF
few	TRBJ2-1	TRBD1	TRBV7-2	TGTGCCAGCAGCTTAGATGGGGACAGGGCCGTCGATGAGCAGTTCTTC	CASSLDGDRAVDEQFF
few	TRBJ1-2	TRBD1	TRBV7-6	TGTGCCAGCAGCTTAGCCTTCGGGACAGATCCTTATGGCTACACCTTC	CASSLAFGTDPYGYTF
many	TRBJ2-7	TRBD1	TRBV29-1	TGCAGCGTTTACAAGGGGACAGCTCCGCACGAGCAGTACTTC	CSVYKGTAPHEQYF
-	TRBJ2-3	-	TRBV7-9	TGTGCCAGCAGCCCACGACTTCGGGTCGGAACAGATACGCAGTATTTT	CASSPRLRVGTDTQYF
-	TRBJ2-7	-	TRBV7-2	TGTGCCAGCAGTCTCGACGAACCCAGCTCCTACGAGCAGTACTTC	CASSLDEPSSYEQYF
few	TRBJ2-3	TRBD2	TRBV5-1	TGCGCCAGCAGCCCCGAAGGTAGAGCGGGGAGCACAGATACGCAGTATTTT	CASSPEGRAGSTDTQYF
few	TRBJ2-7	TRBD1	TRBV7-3	TGTGCCAGCAGCATCGGACAGGGGCTCTCCTACGAGCAGTACTTC	CASSIGQGLSYEQYF
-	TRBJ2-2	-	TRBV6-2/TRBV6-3	TGTGCCAGCAGTTCCCGGCGGAACACCGGGGAGCTGTTTTTT	CASSSRRNTGELFF
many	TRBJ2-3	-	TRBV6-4	TGTGCCAGCAGTACCAGGGCTACAGATACGCAGTATTTT	CASSTRATDTQYF
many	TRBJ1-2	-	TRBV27	TGTGCCAGCAAAGGAGAGGGGAAGCGATATGGCTACACCTTC	CASKGEGKRYGYTF
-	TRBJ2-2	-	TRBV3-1	TGTGCCAGCAGCCAAGTTTACCAGGGCGGGGAGCTGTTTTTT	CASSQVYQGGELFF
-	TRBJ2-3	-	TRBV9	TGTGCCAGCAGCGTAGGGTCCGGCGTTCTTGAAGATACGCAGTATTTT	CASSVGSGVLEDTQYF
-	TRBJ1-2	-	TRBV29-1	TGCAGCGTCCTCCGATTGACTGCCTGGAACTATGGCTACACCTTC	CSVLRLTAWNYGYTF
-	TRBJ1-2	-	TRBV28	TGTGCCAGCACCCTTGTGCTTACAGGGATCAACTATGGCTACACCTTC	CASTLVLTGINYGYTF
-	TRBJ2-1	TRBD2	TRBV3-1	TGTGCCAGCAGCCAATCGGGACTAGCGGGAGTTGAGCAGTTCTTC	CASSQSGLAGVEQFF
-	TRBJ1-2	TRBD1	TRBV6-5	TGTGCCAGCAGTAGGGACAGTCGAGATTATGGCTACACCTTC	CASSRDSRDYGYTF
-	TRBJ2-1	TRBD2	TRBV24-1	TGTGCCACCAGTGATCCTAGCGGGGTGGTCAATGAGCAGTTCTTC	CATSDPSGVVNEQFF
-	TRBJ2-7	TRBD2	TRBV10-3	TGTGCCATCAGTGAGTCGGTGACGGGGGGGCCCTACGAGCAGTACTTC	CAISESVTGGPYEQYF
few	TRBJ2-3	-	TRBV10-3	TGTGCCATCAAAACTAGCACAGATACGCAGTATTTT	CAIKTSTDTQYF
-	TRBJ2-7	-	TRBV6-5	TGTGCCAGCAGCGAGGGGGGGAGACCCTCCTACGAGCAGTACTTC	CASSEGGRPSYEQYF
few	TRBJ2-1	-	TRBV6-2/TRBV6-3	-	CASSSSTQFF
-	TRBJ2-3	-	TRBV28	TGTGCCAGCGGACAGACCTTGACAGTCCATGAAGATACGCAGTATTTT	CASGQTLTVHEDTQYF
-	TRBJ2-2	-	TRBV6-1	TGTGCCAGCAGTGAACTCGCAGGACCGAACACCGGGGAGCTGTTTTTT	CASSELAGPNTGELFF
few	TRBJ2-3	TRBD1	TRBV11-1	TGTGCCAGCAGCTTATTCGGGACAGGGTCCCCTAGCACAGATACGCAGTATTTT	CASSLFGTGSPSTDTQYF
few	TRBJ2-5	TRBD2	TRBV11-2	TGTGCCAGCAGCTTCCGACTAGCGGAGGCTTTAGAGACCCAGTACTTC	CASSFRLAEALETQYF
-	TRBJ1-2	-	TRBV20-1	TGCAGTGCCCCGTCCCAGGGCGGGATTGCTGGCTACACCTTC	CSAPSQGGIAGYTF
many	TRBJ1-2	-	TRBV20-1	TGCAGTGCTAGAGTGTACGGGACTGATAAGGGCTACACCTTC	CSARVYGTDKGYTF
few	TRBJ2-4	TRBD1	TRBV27	TGTGCCAGCAGTTTGTCCTCCGGGACAGGGATCTTTGAGCAGTACTTC	CASSLSSGTGIFEQYF
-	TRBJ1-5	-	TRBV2	TGTGCCAGCCACCATCAGCCCCAGCATTTT	CASHHQPQHF
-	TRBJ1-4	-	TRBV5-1	TGCGCCAGCAGACGGGGGGCGGAATTGCGATACCTTGAAAAACTGTTTTTT	CASRRGAELRYLEKLFF
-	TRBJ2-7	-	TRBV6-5	TGTGCCAGCAGTTACGATCAGGGGCAGTACGAGCAGTACTTC	CASSYDQGQYEQYF
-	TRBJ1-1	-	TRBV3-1	TGTGCCAGCAGCTCTACAGGGTACCGTGGAGCTTTCTTT	CASSSTGYRGAFF
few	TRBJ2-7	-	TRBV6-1	TGTGCCAGCAGCATCTGGACAGCGGACTCCTACGAGCAGTACTTC	CASSIWTADSYEQYF
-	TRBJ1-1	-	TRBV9	TGTGCCAGCAGCCCGCGACAGGTAAACACTGAAGCTTTCTTT	CASSPRQVNTEAFF
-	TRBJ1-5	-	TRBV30	TGTGCCTGGAGTGGCAGGGGTTTTCAGCCCCAGCATTTT	CAWSGRGFQPQHF
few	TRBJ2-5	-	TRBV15	TGTGCCACCAGCAGAGATACCGGACATTCGGGGGTAGGGTACTTC	CATSRDTGHSGVGYF
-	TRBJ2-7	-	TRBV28	TGCGCCAGCACCTCGGACAGCTACTACGAGCAGTACTTC	CASTSDSYYEQYF
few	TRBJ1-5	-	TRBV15	TGTGCCACCAGCAGATCTTATTCACCCCAGCATTTT	CATSRSYSPQHF
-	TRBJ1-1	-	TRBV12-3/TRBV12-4	TGTGCCAGCTTTTCGGTGGTGGAGGCTGAAGCTTTCTTT	CASFSVVEAEAFF